This passage covers 9 T cell receptor beta chains from one sample sequenced in a study of T-cell memory formation after mild COVID-19. TCRdb fed the 5' RACE reads into MiXCR, producing one record per CDR3 protein. The sample consists of roughly 35,000 distinct CDR3 sequences, around 21% of them appearing once. The sample was PBMCs or a T cell subset sorted from them (not recorded which). Receptors were obtained from an adult who had mild COVID-19 (a few samples of this study predate the infection). Cell type and time point are not known.

At least ten counts were recorded for this clonotype. The CDR3 loop is CASSAGQGVWQPQHF. The CDR3 bases are TGTGCCAGTAGTGCCGGACAGGGGGTATGGCAGCCCCAGCATTTT. This chain links TRBV19 with TRBJ1-5; 10 bases agree with TRBD1. V lost 5 bases to trimming and J lost 7 bases; unmatched junction nucleotides: 8. The CDR3 is 15 residues long. CDR1 LNHDA and CDR2 SQIVND come from the germline V gene (reference sequence). Complete variable domain (other parts from reference TRBV19 and TRBJ1-5): DGGITQSPKYLFRKEGQNVTLSCEQNLNHDAMYWYRQDPGQGLRLIYYSQIVNDFQKGDIAEGYSVSREKKESFPLTVTSAQKNPTAFYLCASSAGQGVWQPQHFGDGTRLSIL.

At least ten counts were recorded for this clonotype. This chain uses TRBV7-9 with TRBJ2-1; D ambiguous. The CDR3 contains 12 residues. Germline lookup yields CDR1 SEHNR and CDR2 FQNEAQ (reference sequence). V lost 1 base, J lost 7 bases, and 5 bases lay in between. The CDR3 loop is CASSLEGNEQFF. CDR3 nucleotide sequence: TGTGCCAGCAGCTTAGAAGGGAATGAGCAGTTCTTC.

A few counts support this clonotype. The V gene is TRBV30, the J gene TRBJ1-6; no firm D call. This CDR3 has 14 amino acids. The germline gives CDR1 GTSNPN, CDR2 SVGIG (reference sequence). V lost 2 bases and J lost 5, with 10 bases in between. The CDR3 coding sequence is TGTGCCTGGAGTAGAGGTTTTGATAATTCACCCCTCCACTTT. This encodes CAWSRGFDNSPLHF.

This clonotype was detected a few times. This chain links TRBV2 with TRBJ2-2; perhaps TRBD1 as D (5 bases). Between the trimmed V and J ends, which lost 6 bases and 7 bases, there was a span of 15 bases. The CDR3 loop spans 14 amino acids. CDR1 SNHLY and CDR2 FYNNEI come from the germline V gene. CDR3 loop: CASSVTGSYGELFF. CDR3 nucleotides: TGTGCCAGCAGCGTTACAGGTTCTTACGGGGAGCTGTTTTTT.

This clonotype was seen repeatedly, ten times or more. The rearrangement links TRBV10-3 to TRBJ1-1; D gene unclear. Trimming took off 7 bases at V and 0 bases at J, with 9 bases between the two ends. CDR1 ENHRY and CDR2 SYGVKD come from the germline V gene. The CDR3 runs 13 residues. The CDR3 nucleotides read TGTGCCATCACTTCCAGATTGAACACTGAAGCTTTCTTT. Translated, it gives CAITSRLNTEAFF.

This clonotype was counted at least ten times. The chain recombines TRBV7-9 with TRBJ2-2; 8 bases agree with TRBD2. There are 14 residues in the CDR3. Germline trimming cut 5 bases from V and 3 bases from J; bases unmatched to any gene: 2. CDR1 is SEHNR and CDR2 is FQNEAQ in the germline V gene (reference sequence). CDR3 coding DNA: TGTGCCAGCAGCCTTAGCGGGGACACCGGGGAGCTGTTTTTT. This gives the protein CASSLSGDTGELFF.

This clonotype was recorded at least ten times. The rearrangement joins TRBV5-4 to TRBJ2-2; TRBD2 might be the D (5 bases). Germline-derived CDR1 and CDR2 are SGHNT and YYREEE (reference sequence). The CDR3 totals 17 residues. V was trimmed by 0 bases and J by 4 bases, leaving 16 bases between them. Here the CDR3 DNA reads TGTGCCAGCAGCTTGGAGGTCCCTAGCTCCGGCACCGGGGAGCTGTTTTTT. Translated: CASSLEVPSSGTGELFF. The full variable domain, rest sourced from reference TRBV5-4 and TRBJ2-2, is ETGVTQSPTHLIKTRGQQVTLRCSSQSGHNTVSWYQQALGQGPQFIFQYYREEENGRGNFPPRFSGLQFPNYSSELNVNALELDDSALYLCASSLEVPSSGTGELFFGEGSRLTVL.

This clonotype occurred many times. The chain carries TRBV10-3 and TRBJ2-6, with D possibly matching TRBD1 (5 bases). Germline CDR1 is ENHRY and CDR2 is SYGVKD. This CDR3 contains 15 residues. Trimming took off 10 bases at V and 0 bases at J, with 13 bases between the two ends. This CDR3 reads CATAPQGSGANVLTF. CDR3 nucleotide sequence: TGTGCCACCGCACCCCAGGGCTCTGGGGCCAACGTCCTGACTTTC.

This clonotype showed up many times. Compared with germline, one end of the junction differs, possibly owing to a read error. V and J are TRBV29-1 and TRBJ2-2, with no clear D. CDR1 SQVTM and CDR2 ANQGSEA come from the germline V gene. The CDR3 has 13 residues. This CDR3 is CSVEERNTGELFF. CDR3 DNA sequence: TGCAGCGTAGAAGAGCGGAACACCGGGGAGCTGTTTTTT.